The rows below give T cell receptor beta chains drawn from one sample of a study of beta chain features in type 1 diabetes. The table came from immunoSEQ multiplex PCR; TCRdb's copy has only in-frame clones and leaves some out. The table records nearly 700,000 clones, around 15% of them present only once. Sequenced: naive CD4+ T cells from blood. These receptors originate from a man between 18 and 35 years old with type 1 diabetes. CDR3s leave out the opening cysteine and the closing phenylalanine or tryptophan.

v_gene	j_gene	CDR3aa
TRBV29-1	TRBJ1-1	SVGGWDTEAF
TRBV12-5	TRBJ2-6	ASGLGDRVPSSGANVLT
TRBV25-1	TRBJ1-6	ASSAPGTGIFSSPLH
TRBV30	TRBJ1-3	AWSLGPRGTGNTIY
TRBV7-2	TRBJ2-1	ASSYGTPPYNEQF
TRBV5-4	TRBJ1-1	ASSLRQGGTEAF
TRBV9	TRBJ1-4	ASSGLEKLF
TRBV10-3	TRBJ1-3	AISGHGQGSGNTIY
TRBV30	TRBJ2-3	AWRARTAATDTQY
TRBV30	TRBJ1-1	AWFSFGQWSAF
TRBV30	TRBJ2-7	AWSRTGVPYEQY
TRBV7-2	TRBJ1-1	ASSLGQGAAAF
TRBV6-5	TRBJ2-3	ASSYSSGVLGTQY
TRBV2	TRBJ1-2	ASKWETEYGYT
TRBV27	TRBJ2-7	ASSPPGTLSSYEQY
TRBV2	TRBJ2-2	ASSQTGELF
TRBV20-1	TRBJ2-5	SVWELGTQY